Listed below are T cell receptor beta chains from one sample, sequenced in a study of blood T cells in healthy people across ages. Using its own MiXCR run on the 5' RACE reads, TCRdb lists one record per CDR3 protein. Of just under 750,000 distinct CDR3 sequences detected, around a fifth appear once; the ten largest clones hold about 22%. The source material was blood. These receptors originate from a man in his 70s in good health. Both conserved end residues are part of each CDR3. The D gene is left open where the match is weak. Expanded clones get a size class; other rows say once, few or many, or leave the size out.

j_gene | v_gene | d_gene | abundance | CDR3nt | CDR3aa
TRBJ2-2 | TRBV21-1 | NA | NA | TGTGCCAGCAGCAAAGTTCAGAAAACCGGGGAGCTGTTTTTT | CASSKVQKTGELFF
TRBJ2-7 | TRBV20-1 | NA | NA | TGCAGTGCGGCGGGCGGCTACGAGCAGTACTTC | CSAAGGYEQYF
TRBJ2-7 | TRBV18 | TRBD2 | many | TGTGCCAGCTCCCCGAGAGGGACTAGCGGGAGCTACGAGCAGTACTTC | CASSPRGTSGSYEQYF
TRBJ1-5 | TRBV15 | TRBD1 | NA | TGTGCCACCAGAGACTTACGGGACAGGGGATTTACTAGCAATCAGCCCCAGCATTTT | CATRDLRDRGFTSNQPQHF
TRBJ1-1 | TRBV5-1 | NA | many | TGCGCCAGCAGCTTGGAGGACAGCCGCAACACTGAAGCTTTCTTT | CASSLEDSRNTEAFF
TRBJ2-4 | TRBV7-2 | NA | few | TGTGCCAGCAGCCATCCCGGGACAAGGGATTGGTACTTC | CASSHPGTRDWYF
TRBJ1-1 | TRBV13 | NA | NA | TGTGCCAGCAGCTTATTCGGCGCCACTGAAGCTTTCTTT | CASSLFGATEAFF
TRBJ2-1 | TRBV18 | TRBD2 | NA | TGTGCCAGCTCATCCGGGACTAGTGGGAGTTATGAGCAGTTCTTC | CASSSGTSGSYEQFF
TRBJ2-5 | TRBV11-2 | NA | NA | TGTGCCAGCAGCTCTCGGTCGACGGAGTTCTTC | CASSSRSTEFF
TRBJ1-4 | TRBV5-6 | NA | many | TGTGCCAGCAGCTTGCTTGGGACCCTGGAGGAAAAACTGTTTTTT | CASSLLGTLEEKLFF
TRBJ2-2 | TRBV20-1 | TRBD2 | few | TGCAGTGCTAGATTAGCGGGGGCCGACACCGGGGAGCTGTTTTTT | CSARLAGADTGELFF
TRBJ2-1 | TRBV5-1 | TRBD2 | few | TGCGCCAGCAGCACAAGGCAACTAGCGGGGGTTGTGGTTGGGCAGTTCTTC | CASSTRQLAGVVVGQFF
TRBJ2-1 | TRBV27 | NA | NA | TGTGCCAGCACCGGCAGGGAAGCTTTCTTC | CASTGREAFF
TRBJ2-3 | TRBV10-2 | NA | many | TGCGCCAGCAGTGGAGAGGGATGGTGGGATACGCAGTATTTT | CASSGEGWWDTQYF
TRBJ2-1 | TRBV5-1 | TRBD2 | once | TGCGCCGGGTCCTTGATTAGCGGGAGTAATGAGCAGTTCTTC | CAGSLISGSNEQFF
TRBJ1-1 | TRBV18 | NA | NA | TGTGCCAGCTCACCATCGGGGGCCCTGAACACTGAAGCTTTCTTT | CASSPSGALNTEAFF
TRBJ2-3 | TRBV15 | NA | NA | TGTGCCACCAGCAGCCCCGGACAAGGGGAGGGCACAGATACGCAGTATTTT | CATSSPGQGEGTDTQYF
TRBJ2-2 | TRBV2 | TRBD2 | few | TGTGCCAGCACGCCTCGGACTAGCGTAAACACCGGGGAGCTGTTTTTT | CASTPRTSVNTGELFF
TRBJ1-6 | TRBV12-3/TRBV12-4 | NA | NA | TGTGCCAGCATTAGGGGGGGAAGTTCACCCCTCCACTTT | CASIRGGSSPLHF
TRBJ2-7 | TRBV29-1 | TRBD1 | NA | TGCAGCGCTCGGACAGGGCCCTACGAGCAGTACTTC | CSARTGPYEQYF
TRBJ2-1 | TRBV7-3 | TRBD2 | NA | TGTGCCAGCAGCCCTCTAGCGGGCCATCAAAATGAGCAGTTCTTC | CASSPLAGHQNEQFF
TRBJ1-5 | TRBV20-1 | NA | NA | TGCAGTGCTTACCGGGACAACAATCAGCCCCAGCATTTT | CSAYRDNNQPQHF
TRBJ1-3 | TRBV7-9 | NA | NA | TGTGCCAGCAGCCAAGTTCTCGGACCGGTCGGAAACACCATATATTTT | CASSQVLGPVGNTIYF
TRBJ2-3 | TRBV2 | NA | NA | TGTGCCAGCAGTAGTCGCAGGGCGGTTCTCGGAGATACGCAGTATTTT | CASSSRRAVLGDTQYF
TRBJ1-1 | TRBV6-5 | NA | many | TGTGCCAGCAGTTACGCAAACACTGAAGCTTTCTTT | CASSYANTEAFF
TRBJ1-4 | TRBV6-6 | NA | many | TGTGCCAGCAGGCCCGGGGGTGAAAAACTGTTTTTT | CASRPGGEKLFF
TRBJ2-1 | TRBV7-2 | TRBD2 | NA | TGTGCCAGCAGCTTAACACCGGGAGGGCCGTATGAGCAGTTCTTC | CASSLTPGGPYEQFF
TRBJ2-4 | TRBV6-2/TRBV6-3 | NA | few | TGTGCCAGCAGTTCCCACGGCGGTACAAAGGACATTCAGTACTTC | CASSSHGGTKDIQYF
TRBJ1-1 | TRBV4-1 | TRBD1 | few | TGCGCCAGCAGCCAAGAGAGGCTGGGACAGTTGAACACTGAAGCTTTCTTT | CASSQERLGQLNTEAFF
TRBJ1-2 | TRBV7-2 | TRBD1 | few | TGTGCCAGCAGCTTGACAGGGGCTTCTAACTATGGCTACACCTTC | CASSLTGASNYGYTF
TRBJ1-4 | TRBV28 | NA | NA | TGTGCCAGCAGTTCAGCCCAAACTAATGAAAAACTGTTTTTT | CASSSAQTNEKLFF
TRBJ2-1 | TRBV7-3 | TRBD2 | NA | TGTGCCAGCAGCTCCTCCTGGACTAGCGGGAGATCCAATGAGCAGTTCTTC | CASSSSWTSGRSNEQFF
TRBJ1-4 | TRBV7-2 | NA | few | TGTGCCAGCAGCTTAGGTTACATTAATGAAAAACTGTTTTTT | CASSLGYINEKLFF
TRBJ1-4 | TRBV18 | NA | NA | TGTGCCAGCTCACCCTCAGGAGCAACTAATGAAAAACTGTTTTTT | CASSPSGATNEKLFF
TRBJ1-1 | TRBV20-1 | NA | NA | TGCAGTGCGACGAGAGAAGCTTTCTTT | CSATREAFF
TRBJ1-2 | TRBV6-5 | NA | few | TGTGCCAGCAGGCCCGGGGCCAAAGGAGGTTATGGCTACACCTTC | CASRPGAKGGYGYTF
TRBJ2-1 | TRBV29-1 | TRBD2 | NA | TGCAGCCCGAGGGAGCGGGAGACGAATGAGCAGTTCTTC | CSPRERETNEQFF
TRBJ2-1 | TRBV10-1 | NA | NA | TGCGCCAGCAGTGAGATACCGGGCTACAATGAGCAGTTCTTC | CASSEIPGYNEQFF
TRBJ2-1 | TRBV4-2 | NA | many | TGTGCCAGCAGCCAACCTGACAGGCACAATGAGCAGTTCTTC | CASSQPDRHNEQFF
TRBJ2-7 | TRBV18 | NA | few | TGTGCCAACTCCCCAGGGACGGCGAGCCACGAGCAGTACTTC | CANSPGTASHEQYF
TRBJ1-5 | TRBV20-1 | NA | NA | TGCAGTGCTAGACGACGCGACAATCAGCCCCAGCATTTT | CSARRRDNQPQHF
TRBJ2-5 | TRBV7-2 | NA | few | TGTGCCAGCAGCACCATTTGGGCAGACCAAGAGACCCAGTACTTC | CASSTIWADQETQYF